What follows describes a single T cell receptor beta chain. Its target antigen remains unknown. Per-base quality was not reported, and no clone a single base away is much larger than it. Between the V and J ends, shortened by 7 bases and 2 bases respectively, the junction contains 8 bases. CDR3 length: 13 amino acids, cysteine to phenylalanine. Only the CDR3 part of the read is kept: 39 bases, read in frame from the first base. CDR1 MNHNS and CDR2 SASEGT are derived from the germline V gene. This sample stems from a study of T cells after yellow fever vaccination (dated by TCRdb to between 2019 and 2020). About the full investigation: The SMART-Seq v4 Ultra Low Input RNA kit was used to prepare libraries from fractions with low cell numbers. To follow T-cell clones before and after primary and booster YFV17D yellow fever vaccination, bulk TCR alpha and beta repertoires were sequenced over time. Two healthy male donors, one aged 18 to 30 and one aged 30 to 40 years, were included in the cohort. Blood samples were taken at several timepoints before and after primary and secondary immunization, and bulk PBMC replicates and cell subsets were isolated. Study-level results and caveats: A small fraction of clonotypes showed up in both the CD4 and CD8 compartments, probably as a result of convergent recombination. Computational filtering was required because FACS-sorted repertoires could contain abundant contaminating clonotypes from the bulk population. Most clones expanded after primary vaccination (96% of CD4 and over 80% of CD8) were re-detected after the booster, suggesting that broad memory maintenance occurred. Because only two donors were included in the study, the extent to which the findings can be generalized is limited. Compared with the primary T-cell response, the secondary T-cell response was weaker but faster, peaking on day 5 rather than day 15.

The sample's treatment or condition, from its label and the paper: live attenuated yellow fever vaccine strain. Two biological replicates of bulk PBMCs were collected at each blood-draw timepoint. PBMCs were isolated from peripheral blood using a standard Ficoll-Paque protocol. TriZol was used to extract RNA from bulk PBMCs, CD4 and CD8 fractions, and dextramer-positive and dextramer-negative fractions. TCR cDNA was synthesized by 5'RACE template switching, through which a universal primer site and unique molecular identifiers were introduced. Priming for cDNA synthesis came from both the TCR alpha and TCR beta constant segments. Library amplification involved two PCR steps, and the second step added sample barcodes and sequencing adapters. Sequencing of the libraries was done on either Illumina HiSeq 2500 (2x100 bp) or NovaSeq (2x150 bp). In the source study's methods: MIGEC handled demultiplexing of reads and collapsing into UMI consensus sequences, while MiXCR performed V(D)J alignment. Clonotypes responding to the vaccine were identified with edgeR on replicate PBMC samples, with the criteria of FDR below 0.01 and a log2 fold change above 5 up to day 15. CD4 or CD8 identity was assigned to each bulk clonotype according to whether the clonotype was present at higher abundance in the sequenced CD4 repertoire or the sequenced CD8 repertoire. In-frame beta chains were kept once TCRdb had trimmed the public reads at Q25 with fastp and called clones with MiXCR. Rows with one shared CDR3 protein collapse into an entry with the most common genes and DNA. V and J calls and clone size were set by TCRdb, not the authors. The table for this sample lists 450,000 to 550,000 distinct CDR3 sequences; just over 20% of them were counted only once. The ten largest clones represent about a sixth of the sample.

The sample here was PBMCs, taken roughly 20 days after the first yellow fever vaccination. Rearrangement joined TRBV6-1 to TRBJ2-2; the D region possibly corresponds to TRBD1 (5 bases align). This TCR derives from a man between 18 and 35 years old who received the YFV17D yellow fever vaccine. The DNA sequence is given as TGTGCCAGCACGCAGGGAAACACCGGGGAGCTGTTTTTT. Its protein product is CASTQGNTGELFF.